The 17 T cell receptor beta chains below come from one sample, sequenced in a study of neurological immune-mediated disorders. One entry per CDR3 protein, called by TCRdb with MiXCR from the 5' RACE reads. Here the sample spans approximately 31,000 distinct CDR3 sequences, 10% to 15% being singletons. Time point indicated: longitudinal time-point 2. The sequencing input was PBMCs. Receptors were obtained from a woman between 40 and 50 years old in good health.

Ten or more counts support this clonotype. The chain carries TRBV20-1 and TRBJ1-2; D ambiguous. From germline, CDR1 is DFQATT and CDR2 SNEGSKA (reference sequence). This CDR3 has 10 amino acids. V shed 5 bases and J shed 7 bases, with 8 bases lying between them. CDR3 protein: CSARWRGYTF. The CDR3 bases are TGCAGTGCTCGTTGGCGTGGCTACACCTTC.

About this clonotype: A much larger clone differs by one base, so this may be a read error. The V gene is TRBV5-5, the J gene TRBJ2-1; tentatively, D is TRBD2 (6 bases). Trimming shortened V by 4 bases and J by 4 bases, and 15 bases separated the two germline ends. This CDR3 comprises 15 residues. The germline V gene has CDR1 SGHKS and CDR2 YYEKEE (reference sequence). CDR3 sequence reads: CASSAGRGVYNEQFF. Here the CDR3 DNA reads TGTGCCAGCAGCGCCGGGAGAGGGGTTTACAATGAGCAGTTCTTC. Based on the CDR3 plus reference TRBV5-5 and TRBJ2-1, the full variable domain is DAGVTQSPTHLIKTRGQQVTLRCSPISGHKSVSWYQQVLGQGPQFIFQYYEKEERGRGNFPDRFSARQFPNYSSELNVNALLLGDSALYLCASSAGRGVYNEQFFGPGTRLTVL.

This clonotype showed up many times. This chain connects TRBV11-2 to TRBJ2-7; D not resolved. This CDR3 contains 13 residues. CDR1 is SGHAT and CDR2 is FQNNGV in the germline V gene. Trimming removed 8 bases from V and 2 bases from J, with 13 bases in between. The CDR3 loop is CASGTELAYEQYF. CDR3 nucleotides: TGTGCCAGCGGTACAGAATTGGCCTACGAGCAGTACTTC.

This clonotype has ten or more counts. This rearrangement joins TRBV4-3 to TRBJ1-4; D not certain. Germline lookup yields CDR1 LGHNA and CDR2 YSLEER. CDR3 size: 15 residues. Trimming left V 1 base short and J 3 bases short, with 9 bases between. The CDR3 sequence: CASSQGTSPNEKLFF. CDR3 in DNA: TGCGCCAGCAGCCAAGGGACCTCCCCTAATGAAAAACTGTTTTTT.

This clonotype has at least ten counts. The genes are TRBV5-1 and TRBJ1-5; D might be TRBD1 (5 bases). Per germline, CDR1 SGHRS and CDR2 YFSETQ. The CDR3 has 14 amino acids. The V end was cut by 0 bases, the J end by 1 base, with 5 bases between. The DNA for the CDR3 is TGCGCCAGCAGCTTGGAGGGGAGCAATCAGCCCCAGCATTTT. Translation: CASSLEGSNQPQHF.

V is TRBV18 and J is TRBJ2-3; 10 bases are a match to TRBD2. Germline trimming cut 6 bases from V and 4 bases from J; bases unmatched to any gene: 10. Per germline, CDR1 KGHSH and CDR2 LQKENI. This CDR3 region has 16 residues. The DNA of the CDR3 is TGTGCCAGCTCCTCATTCGGACTAGCGGACTCAGATACGCAGTATTTT. Amino acid sequence: CASSSFGLADSDTQYF. Filled out from reference TRBV18 and TRBJ2-3, the complete variable domain reads NAGVMQNPRHLVRRRGQEARLRCSPMKGHSHVYWYRQLPEEGLKFMVYLQKENIIDESGMPKERFSAEFPKEGPSILRIQQVVRGDSAAYFCASSSFGLADSDTQYFGPGTRLTVL.

In its sample, this clonotype was seen many times. V gene TRBV7-2 combines with J gene TRBJ2-7, with 9 nucleotides matching TRBD2. V was pared by 3 bases and J by 5 bases, with 14 bases of the junction left unmatched. This CDR3 region has 17 residues. Germline loops: CDR1 SGHTA, CDR2 FQGNSA. The CDR3 DNA sequence: TGTGCCAGCAGCTTTAGTCGCGGGGGGGCGGTCTGGGACGAGCAGTACTTC. Residues: CASSFSRGGAVWDEQYF.

In its sample, this clonotype was seen once. The rearrangement links TRBV5-4 to TRBJ2-4, with 13 bases lining up with TRBD2. This CDR3 comprises 21 residues. Unmatched junction bases numbered 16, after V lost 3 bases and J lost 1 base. Germline V lookup: CDR1 SGHNT, CDR2 YYREEE (reference sequence). The CDR3 sequence: CASSSKKARMTSGRAKNIQYF. The CDR3 nucleotides are TGTGCCAGCAGCTCAAAAAAAGCGAGAATGACTAGCGGGAGGGCCAAAAACATTCAGTACTTC.

This clonotype was found many times. The gene calls are TRBV16 and TRBJ1-5; possibly TRBD1 for D (6 bases). The CDR3 has 16 amino acids. Looked up from germline, CDR1 is KGHSY and CDR2 is FQNENV. Trimming cost V 6 bases and J 2 bases, with 17 bases left between them. CDR3 in amino acids: CASSHVDHRGNQPQHF. The DNA of the CDR3 is TGTGCCAGCAGTCACGTCGACCACAGGGGCAATCAGCCCCAGCATTTT.

The sample holds many counts of this clonotype. The chain has TRBV29-1 and TRBJ2-1; no reliable D call. Trimming cost V 8 bases and J 7 bases, with 9 bases left between them. Germline-derived CDR1 and CDR2 are SQVTM and ANQGSEA. The CDR3 has 10 amino acids. The CDR3 loop reads CSFTENEQFF. The CDR3 nucleotides read TGCAGCTTTACTGAGAATGAGCAGTTCTTC.

There are many counts of this clonotype. The chain combines TRBV10-3 with TRBJ1-2; TRBD1 matches at 9 bases. Germline CDR1 reads ENHRY; CDR2 reads SYGVKD. The CDR3 loop spans 14 amino acids. The junction had 7 bases not matched to a gene; V was cut back by 4 bases and J by 7 bases. DNA for the CDR3: TGTGCCATCAGTGGCTCGGACAGGGGCCTTGGCTACACCTTC. This encodes CAISGSDRGLGYTF.

This clonotype has ten or more counts. The CDR3 here is CSVRGEYNEQFF. The CDR3 coding sequence is TGCAGCGTTCGCGGAGAGTACAATGAGCAGTTCTTC. The chain uses TRBV29-1 and TRBJ2-1, with no clear D. The germline V and J ends were trimmed by 5 bases and 4 bases, with 9 bases remaining between them. This CDR3 has 12 residues. Per germline, CDR1 SQVTM and CDR2 ANQGSEA.

By sample fraction, this clonotype is medium-sized. The chain has TRBV4-3 and TRBJ1-3; a possible D gene is TRBD1 (6 bases). Looked up from germline, CDR1 is LGHNA and CDR2 is YSLEER. The CDR3 has 18 residues. Trimming cost V 0 bases and J 0 bases, with 15 bases left between them. CDR3 nucleotides: TGCGCCAGCAGCCAAGAGACAGGCCTGACTTTCTCTGGAAACACCATATATTTT. Translating gives CASSQETGLTFSGNTIYF.

This clonotype was counted ten times or more. The genes are TRBV6-2 or TRBV6-3 and TRBJ2-3; D remains ambiguous. This CDR3 region has 12 residues. V lost 0 bases and J lost 6, with 4 bases in between. Germline V lookup: CDR1 MNHEY, CDR2 SVGEGT. The CDR3 loop is CASSYSKDTQYF. The CDR3 DNA reads as TGTGCCAGCAGTTACTCGAAGGATACGCAGTATTTT.

This clonotype was counted ten times or more. The chain has TRBV3-1 and TRBJ1-4; D unresolved. CDR3 length: 12 amino acids. The germline V gene encodes CDR1 LGHDT and CDR2 YNNKEL (reference sequence). Deletions cut 6 bases from V and 2 bases from J, with 4 bases between. CDR3 DNA sequence: TGTGCCAGCAGGTTGACTAATGAAAAACTGTTTTTT. Its protein product is CASRLTNEKLFF.

Remarks on this clonotype: The junction departs from the called germline gene at one end, perhaps through a read error. The V gene is TRBV5-1, the J gene TRBJ1-3; 8 bases match TRBD1. This CDR3 is 16 amino acids long. Germline V gene data show CDR1 as SGHRS and CDR2 as YFSETQ. CDR3 in amino acids: CASSLFAGGSGNTIYF. The CDR3, as DNA: TGCGCCAGCAGCTTGTTTGCAGGGGGCTCTGGAAACACGATATATTTT.

This clonotype was seen many times. The chain joins TRBV25-1 to TRBJ2-5; a possible D gene is TRBD1 (6 bases). Trimming removed 6 bases from V and 4 bases from J, with 18 bases in between. Germline V CDR1 and CDR2: MGHDK, SYGVNS. CDR3 length: 15 amino acids. CDR3 protein: CASSVGAGTSETQYF. The CDR3, as DNA: TGTGCCAGCAGCGTCGGGGCAGGGACATCAGAGACCCAGTACTTC. The full variable domain, its missing parts supplied by reference TRBV25-1 and TRBJ2-5, is EADIYQTPRYLVIGTGKKITLECSQTMGHDKMYWYQQDPGMELHLIHYSYGVNSTEKGDLSSESTVSRIRTEHFPLTLESARPSHTSQYLCASSVGAGTSETQYFGPGTRLLVL.